A selection of T cell receptor beta chains follows, all from one sample in a study of monozygotic twins with inflammatory bowel disease. TCRdb reprocessed the 5' RACE reads and stores each CDR3 protein as one record, lacking DNA. The listing contains approximately 380,000 distinct CDR3 sequences. Sequencing was performed on blood. The receptors here all came from a human donor with ulcerative colitis or Crohn's disease, or a healthy co-twin of an affected twin (not recorded which). The CDR3 runs from the conserved cysteine through the conserved F or W.

J gene | V gene | CDR3 protein
TRBJ2-3 | TRBV20-1 | CSARLADTQYF
TRBJ2-2 | TRBV7-2 | CASTPYGGGNTGELFF
TRBJ1-2 | TRBV5-8 | CASSLPGTNYGYTF
TRBJ1-5 | TRBV5-1 | CASSLDSLNQPQHF
TRBJ2-2 | TRBV5-1 | CASSLGQGPPNTGELFF
TRBJ2-1 | TRBV12-3/TRBV12-4 | CASSFSGGNHNEQFF
TRBJ2-5 | TRBV12-3/TRBV12-4 | CASSNRETQYF
TRBJ2-5 | TRBV11-2 | CASSSTSRNQETQYF
TRBJ2-7 | TRBV24-1 | CATSDKYSYEQYF
TRBJ2-5 | TRBV5-1 | CASSLMGQPQETQYF
TRBJ1-6 | TRBV5-1 | CASSRQGGYKDSPLHF
TRBJ2-3 | TRBV7-6 | CASSLGPGLPDTQYF
TRBJ1-2 | TRBV15 | CATSRGGPQEYGYTF
TRBJ2-7 | TRBV27 | CASRYRTGGDEQYF
TRBJ1-5 | TRBV24-1 | CATSEEQFSNQPQHF
TRBJ1-6 | TRBV5-6 | CASSFSPPNSPLHF
TRBJ1-1 | TRBV12-3/TRBV12-4 | CASRNLNTEAFF
TRBJ2-5 | TRBV20-1 | CSARDMGRETQYF
TRBJ2-3 | TRBV14 | CASSLLAISTDTQYF
TRBJ2-7 | TRBV20-1 | CSASDRTSGEQYF
TRBJ2-3 | TRBV12-3/TRBV12-4 | CASSSAGLAGALHDPQYF
TRBJ1-1 | TRBV5-1 | CASSLPVTEAFF
TRBJ2-2 | TRBV12-3/TRBV12-4 | CASRLGPMNTGELFF
TRBJ2-1 | TRBV5-1 | CASSLGPDEQFF
TRBJ1-1 | TRBV7-9 | CASSSVSENTEAFF
TRBJ2-5 | TRBV19 | CASSILGTSGSETQYF
TRBJ1-1 | TRBV3-1 | CASTKRGQGGYTEAFF
TRBJ2-7 | TRBV12-3/TRBV12-4 | CASSPGGGLYEQYF
TRBJ2-7 | TRBV7-9 | CASSLAENYEQYF
TRBJ2-1 | TRBV30 | CAWMGLAGGPFHNEQFF